The rows below give T cell receptor beta chains drawn from one sample of a study of shared clonotypes between healthy human individuals. Profiled with immunoSEQ multiplex PCR; TCRdb holds only in-frame clones, not every one. Here the sample spans millions of clones, roughly 95% being singletons. Sequencing was carried out using naive CD8+ T cells sorted from blood. These receptors all come from a man in his late teens or twenties in good health. The CDR3 runs from the conserved cysteine through the conserved F or W. The order of the fields is J gene, clone size, V gene, D gene, CDR3 DNA, CDR3 protein. The D gene is left open where the match is weak. The size entry is marked missing in some rows and otherwise reads once, few, many or a size class.

TRBJ2-1,.,TRBV7-2,.,TGTGCCAGCAGCTGGAGTTCTCAGCGTCCTGGCTACAATGAGCAGTTCTTC,CASSWSSQRPGYNEQFF
TRBJ2-1,.,TRBV5-1,.,TGCGCCAGCAGCTTAGAGGGGAGCTCCTACAATGAGCAGTTCTTC,CASSLEGSSYNEQFF
TRBJ2-7,.,TRBV19,.,TGTGCCAGTAGTTATCTGGAAGGGCGCGAGCAGTACTTC,CASSYLEGREQYF
TRBJ1-2,.,TRBV28,TRBD1,TGTGCCAGCAGATCCCGGACAGGGGGTAACTATGGCTACACCTTC,CASRSRTGGNYGYTF
TRBJ2-7,.,TRBV7-2,.,TGTGCCAGCAGCTTATCGCCTTCCTACGAGCAGTACTTC,CASSLSPSYEQYF
TRBJ2-7,.,TRBV28,.,TGTGCCAGCAGGAGAGGGACGGATCCCTACGAGCAGTACTTC,CASRRGTDPYEQYF
TRBJ2-7,.,TRBV18,.,TGTGCCAGCTCGGCACAAGGGACTCCAATGGGCTACGAGCAGTACTTC,CASSAQGTPMGYEQYF
TRBJ1-6,.,TRBV14,.,TGTGCCAGCAGCCAAGTGATTGGTTCACCCCTCCACTTT,CASSQVIGSPLHF
TRBJ2-5,once,TRBV9,TRBD1,TGTGCCAGCAGCGAGGGGGGACAGGTGGAGACCCAGTACTTC,CASSEGGQVETQYF
TRBJ2-7,.,TRBV7-2,.,TGTGCCAGCAGCTTAGTGGGGACGCACTACGAGCAGTACTTC,CASSLVGTHYEQYF
TRBJ2-1,.,TRBV9,.,TGTGCCAGCAGCGTAGGGAAACTCTACAATGAGCAGTTCTTC,CASSVGKLYNEQFF
TRBJ2-5,.,TRBV9,.,TGTGCCAGCAGCGTAGGAGGGGCTCCCCAAGAGACCCAGTACTTC,CASSVGGAPQETQYF
TRBJ2-7,once,TRBV6-6,.,TGTGCCAGCATGGGTGCTCCCTACGAGCAGTACTTC,CASMGAPYEQYF
TRBJ2-1,.,TRBV11-2,TRBD2,TGTGCCAGCAGCCCCTTCGGGACTAGCGGGAGTTTTATCGATGAGCAGTTCTTC,CASSPFGTSGSFIDEQFF
TRBJ2-2,.,TRBV5-1,TRBD1,TGCGCCAGCAGTTCCGAGACGACAGGGTGGGCCGGGGAGCTGTTTTTT,CASSSETTGWAGELFF